These 8 T cell receptor beta chains came from one sample sequenced in a study of blood T cells in healthy people across ages. Then a second PCR, running roughly 7 to 11 cycles, was carried out with a sample-barcoded 5' primer and a J-beta primer mix. MiXCR was run by TCRdb on the 5' RACE reads, yielding one entry per CDR3 protein. The sample shows 540,000 or so distinct CDR3 sequences, 45% to 55% of them seen only once. The sample consisted of blood. These receptors all stem from a man aged 80 or over in good health.

The gene calls are TRBV6-5 and TRBJ2-1, with 12 bases lining up with TRBD2. Germline V gene data show CDR1 as MNHEY and CDR2 as SVGAGI. With V trimmed by 4 bases and J by 5 bases, 6 bases remained unmatched. The CDR3 covers 16 residues. CDR3 in amino acids: CASSFKLAGGNNEQFF. For the CDR3, the DNA is TGTGCCAGCAGTTTCAAGCTAGCGGGAGGGAACAATGAGCAGTTCTTC.

The V gene is TRBV20-1, the J gene TRBJ2-1; a possible D gene is TRBD2 (6 bases). The CDR3 sequence is 12 residues long. The V gene's germline CDR1 is DFQATT and CDR2 SNEGSKA (reference sequence). Between the trimmed V and J ends, which lost 6 bases and 4 bases, there was a span of 10 bases. The CDR3 region has the DNA TGCAGTGCAGCCGGGACTTACAATGAGCAGTTCTTC. Its translation: CSAAGTYNEQFF.

A remark on this clonotype: The junction and the germline gene differ at one end; a read error may be behind it. This chain joins TRBV4-3 and TRBJ1-6; D perhaps matches TRBD1 (5 bases). CDR3 length equals 15 residues. Germline assignment: CDR1 LGHNA and CDR2 YSLEER. This CDR3 reads CAGSQDRRALSPLHF. CDR3 bases: TGCGCCGGCAGCCAAGATCGCAGGGCATTATCACCCCTCCACTTT.

This chain joins TRBV10-3 and TRBJ2-3; tentatively, D is TRBD2 (6 bases). This CDR3 comprises 12 residues. Germline V CDR1 and CDR2: ENHRY, SYGVKD. V lost 5 bases, J lost 4 bases, and 7 bases lay in between. CDR3 region: CAISLAPDTQYF. The CDR3 nucleotides read TGTGCCATCAGTCTAGCGCCAGATACGCAGTATTTT.

The chain recombines TRBV7-8 with TRBJ2-5, with 10 bases that match TRBD2. The better agreement between TRBJ2-7 and the DNA end casts doubt on the J call. CDR3 length equals 17 residues. The germline V gene encodes CDR1 SGHVS and CDR2 FQNEAQ. The CDR3 is CASSLAASGSSAYEQYF. The CDR3 nucleotides are TGTGCCAGCAGCTTAGCGGCTAGCGGGAGTTCGGCCTACGAGCAGTACTTC.

The CDR3 loop reads CASSTHRGRGEKLFF. The DNA for the CDR3 is TGTGCCAGCAGTACCCACAGGGGCCGAGGCGAAAAACTGTTTTTT. V and J are TRBV12-3 or TRBV12-4 and TRBJ1-4; 7 nucleotides align to TRBD1. CDR3 size: 15 residues. The V gene end was trimmed by 5 bases and the J gene end by 8 bases; junction bases not matched to a gene: 11.

The chain combines TRBV7-8 with TRBJ2-1; D call uncertain. The CDR3 sequence is 16 residues long. The germline V gene has CDR1 SGHVS and CDR2 FQNEAQ. V was cut by 1 base and J by 0 bases, with 10 bases left in between. CDR3 region: CASSLGWASSYNEQFF. The DNA of the CDR3 is TGTGCCAGCAGCTTAGGGTGGGCAAGCTCCTACAATGAGCAGTTCTTC.

This clonotype turned up a few times. The CDR3 protein is CASSYSNFGQGRYEQYF. Written as DNA, the CDR3 is TGTGCCAGCAGTTACTCGAATTTTGGGCAGGGACGTTACGAGCAGTACTTC. V usage is TRBV6-2 or TRBV6-3 and J usage is TRBJ2-7; D is possibly TRBD1 or TRBD2 (5 bases each). This CDR3 is built from 17 residues. Trimming cost V 0 bases and J 4 bases, with 19 bases left between them. Germline V gives CDR1 MNHEY, CDR2 SVGEGT.